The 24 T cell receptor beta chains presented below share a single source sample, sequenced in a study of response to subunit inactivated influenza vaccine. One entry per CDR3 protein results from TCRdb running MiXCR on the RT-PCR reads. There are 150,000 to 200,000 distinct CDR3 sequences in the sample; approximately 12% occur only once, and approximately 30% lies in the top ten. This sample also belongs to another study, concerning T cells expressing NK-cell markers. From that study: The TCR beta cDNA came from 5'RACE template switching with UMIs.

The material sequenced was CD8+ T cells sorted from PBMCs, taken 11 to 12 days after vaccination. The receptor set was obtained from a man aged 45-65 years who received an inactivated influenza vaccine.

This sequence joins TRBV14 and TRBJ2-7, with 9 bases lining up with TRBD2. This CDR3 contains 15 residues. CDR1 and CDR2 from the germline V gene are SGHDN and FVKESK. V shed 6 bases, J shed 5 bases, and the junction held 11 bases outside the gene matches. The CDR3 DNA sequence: TGTGCCAGCAGGTACGGGAGTAGCGGGAGCCACGAGCAGTACTTC. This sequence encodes CASRYGSSGSHEQYF.

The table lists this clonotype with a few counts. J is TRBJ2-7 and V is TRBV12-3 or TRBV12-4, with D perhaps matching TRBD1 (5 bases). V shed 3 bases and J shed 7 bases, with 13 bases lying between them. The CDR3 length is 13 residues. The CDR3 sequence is CASSFVGKGEQYF. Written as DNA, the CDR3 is TGTGCCAGCAGTTTTGTAGGGAAGGGGGAGCAGTACTTC.

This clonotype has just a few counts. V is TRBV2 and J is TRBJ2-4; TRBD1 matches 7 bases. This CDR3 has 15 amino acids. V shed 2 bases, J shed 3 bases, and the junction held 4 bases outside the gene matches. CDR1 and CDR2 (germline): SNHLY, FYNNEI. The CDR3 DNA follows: TGTGCCAGCAGTGAAACGACAGGGTTCAAAAACATTCAGTACTTC. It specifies CASSETTGFKNIQYF.

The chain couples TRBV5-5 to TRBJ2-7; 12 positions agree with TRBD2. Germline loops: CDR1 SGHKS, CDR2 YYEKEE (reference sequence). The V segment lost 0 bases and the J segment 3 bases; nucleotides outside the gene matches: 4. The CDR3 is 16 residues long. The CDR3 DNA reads TGTGCCAGCAGCTTGGAGTGGACTAGCGGGGACTACGAGCAGTACTTC. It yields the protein CASSLEWTSGDYEQYF.

The CDR3 nucleotides read TGTGCCAGCAGCCAAGACATGTCTGGGGCCAACGTCCTGACTTTC. It is translated as CASSQDMSGANVLTF. This rearrangement joins TRBV3-1 to TRBJ2-6, with D unclear. CDR3 length: 15 amino acids. V was clipped by 0 bases and J by 1 base, with 4 bases between them. Germline V CDR1 and CDR2: LGHDT, YNNKEL (reference sequence).

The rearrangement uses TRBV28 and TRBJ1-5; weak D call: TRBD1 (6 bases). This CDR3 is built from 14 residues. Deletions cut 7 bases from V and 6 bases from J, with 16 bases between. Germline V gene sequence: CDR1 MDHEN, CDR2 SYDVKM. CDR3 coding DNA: TGTGCCAGCAAGGGGGGCAAGGGGGGTCAGCCCCAGCATTTT. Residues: CASKGGKGGQPQHF. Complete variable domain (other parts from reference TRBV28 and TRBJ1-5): DVKVTQSSRYLVKRTGEKVFLECVQDMDHENMFWYRQDPGLGLRLIYFSYDVKMKEKGDIPEGYSVSREKKERFSLILESASTNQTSMYLCASKGGKGGQPQHFGDGTRLSIL.

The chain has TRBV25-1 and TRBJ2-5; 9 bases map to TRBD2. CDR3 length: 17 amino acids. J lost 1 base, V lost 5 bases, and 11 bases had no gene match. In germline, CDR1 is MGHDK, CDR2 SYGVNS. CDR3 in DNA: TGTGCCAGCAGTCCGATAATAGCGGGGGAGGGCCAAGAGACCCAGTACTTC. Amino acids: CASSPIIAGEGQETQYF.

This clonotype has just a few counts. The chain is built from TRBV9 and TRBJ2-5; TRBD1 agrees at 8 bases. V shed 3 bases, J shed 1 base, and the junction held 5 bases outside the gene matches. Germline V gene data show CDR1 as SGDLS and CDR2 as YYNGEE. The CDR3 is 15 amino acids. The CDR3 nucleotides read TGTGCCAGCAGCGCAGGGACAGGTCCCCAAGAGACCCAGTACTTC. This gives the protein CASSAGTGPQETQYF.

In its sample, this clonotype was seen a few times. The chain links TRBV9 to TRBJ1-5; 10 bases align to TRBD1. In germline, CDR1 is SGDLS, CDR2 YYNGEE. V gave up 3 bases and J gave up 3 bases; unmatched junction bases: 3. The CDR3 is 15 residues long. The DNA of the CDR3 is TGTGCCAGCAGCGCGGGACAGGGGTTCAATCAGCCCCAGCATTTT. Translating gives CASSAGQGFNQPQHF.

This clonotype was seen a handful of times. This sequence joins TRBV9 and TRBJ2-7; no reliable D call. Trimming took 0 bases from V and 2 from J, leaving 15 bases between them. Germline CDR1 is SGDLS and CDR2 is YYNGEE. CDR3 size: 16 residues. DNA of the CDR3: TGTGCCAGCAGCGTAGGGCTGTCCCCACGAACCTACGAGCAGTACTTC. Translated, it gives CASSVGLSPRTYEQYF.

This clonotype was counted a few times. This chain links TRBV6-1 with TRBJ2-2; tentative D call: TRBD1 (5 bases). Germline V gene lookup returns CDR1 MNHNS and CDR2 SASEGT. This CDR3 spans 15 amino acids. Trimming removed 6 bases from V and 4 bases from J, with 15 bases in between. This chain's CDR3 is CASSPWGRFTGELFF. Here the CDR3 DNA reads TGTGCCAGCAGCCCCTGGGGCAGGTTCACCGGGGAGCTGTTTTTT.

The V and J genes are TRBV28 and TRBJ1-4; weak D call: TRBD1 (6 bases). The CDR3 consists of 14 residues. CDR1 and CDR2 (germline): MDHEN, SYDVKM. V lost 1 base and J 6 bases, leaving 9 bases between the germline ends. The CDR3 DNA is TGTGCCAGCAGTTTATTGTACAGGGATGAAAAACTGTTTTTT. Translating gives CASSLLYRDEKLFF. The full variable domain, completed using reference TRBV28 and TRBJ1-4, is DVKVTQSSRYLVKRTGEKVFLECVQDMDHENMFWYRQDPGLGLRLIYFSYDVKMKEKGDIPEGYSVSREKKERFSLILESASTNQTSMYLCASSLLYRDEKLFFGSGTQLSVL.

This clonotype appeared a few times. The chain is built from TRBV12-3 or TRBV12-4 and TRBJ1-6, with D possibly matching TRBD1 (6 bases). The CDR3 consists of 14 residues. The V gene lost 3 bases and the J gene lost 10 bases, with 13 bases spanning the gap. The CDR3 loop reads CASSFTGGRSPLHF. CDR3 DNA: TGTGCCAGCAGTTTTACGGGGGGCCGCTCACCCCTCCACTTT.

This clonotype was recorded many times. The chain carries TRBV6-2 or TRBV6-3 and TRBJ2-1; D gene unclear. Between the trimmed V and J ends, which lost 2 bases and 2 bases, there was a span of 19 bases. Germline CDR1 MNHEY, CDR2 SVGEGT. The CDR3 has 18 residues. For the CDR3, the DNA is TGTGCCAGCAGTTACCAGTCCCTGGGCCCACACCCCTACAATGAGCAGTTCTTC. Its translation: CASSYQSLGPHPYNEQFF.

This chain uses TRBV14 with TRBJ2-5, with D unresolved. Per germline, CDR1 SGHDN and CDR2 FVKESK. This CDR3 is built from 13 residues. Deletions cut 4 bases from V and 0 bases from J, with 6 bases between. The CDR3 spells CASSRWYQETQYF. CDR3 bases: TGTGCCAGCAGCCGTTGGTACCAAGAGACCCAGTACTTC. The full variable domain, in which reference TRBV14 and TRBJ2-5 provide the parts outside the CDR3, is EAGVTQFPSHSVIEKGQTVTLRCDPISGHDNLYWYRRVMGKEIKFLLHFVKESKQDESGMPNNRFLAERTGGTYSTLKVQPAELEDSGVYFCASSRWYQETQYFGPGTRLLVL.

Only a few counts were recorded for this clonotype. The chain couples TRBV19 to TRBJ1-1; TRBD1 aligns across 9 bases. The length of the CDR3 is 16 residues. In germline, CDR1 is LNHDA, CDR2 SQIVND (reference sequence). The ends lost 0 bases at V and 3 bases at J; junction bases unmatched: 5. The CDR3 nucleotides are TGTGCCAGTAGTATAGATCTTAGGGACAGGGACACTGAAGCTTTCTTT. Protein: CASSIDLRDRDTEAFF. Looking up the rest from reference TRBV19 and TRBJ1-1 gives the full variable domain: DGGITQSPKYLFRKEGQNVTLSCEQNLNHDAMYWYRQDPGQGLRLIYYSQIVNDFQKGDIAEGYSVSREKKESFPLTVTSAQKNPTAFYLCASSIDLRDRDTEAFFGQGTRLTVV.

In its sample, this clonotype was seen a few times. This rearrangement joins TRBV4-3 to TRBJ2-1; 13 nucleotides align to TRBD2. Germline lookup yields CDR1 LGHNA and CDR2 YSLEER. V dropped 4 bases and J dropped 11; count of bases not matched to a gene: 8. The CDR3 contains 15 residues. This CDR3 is CASSPGLAGVLQQFF. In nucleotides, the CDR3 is TGCGCCAGCAGCCCTGGACTAGCGGGGGTTCTTCAGCAGTTCTTC.

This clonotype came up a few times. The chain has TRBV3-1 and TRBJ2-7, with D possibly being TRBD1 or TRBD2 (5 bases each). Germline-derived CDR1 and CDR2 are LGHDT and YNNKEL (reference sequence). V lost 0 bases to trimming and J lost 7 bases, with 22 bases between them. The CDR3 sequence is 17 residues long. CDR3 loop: CASSQDPVTRDLVEQYF. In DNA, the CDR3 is TGTGCCAGCAGCCAAGATCCCGTTACACGGGACCTTGTGGAGCAGTACTTC.

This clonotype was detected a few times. Here the CDR3 reads CASSQDQQGILQLDNEQFF. In DNA form, the CDR3 reads TGCGCCAGCAGCCAAGATCAACAGGGAATCCTACAACTAGACAATGAGCAGTTCTTC. This chain connects TRBV4-3 to TRBJ2-1; D is possibly TRBD1 (6 bases). Germline V CDR1 and CDR2: LGHNA, YSLEER. The CDR3 contains 19 residues. Deletions cut 0 bases from V and 5 bases from J, with 23 bases between.

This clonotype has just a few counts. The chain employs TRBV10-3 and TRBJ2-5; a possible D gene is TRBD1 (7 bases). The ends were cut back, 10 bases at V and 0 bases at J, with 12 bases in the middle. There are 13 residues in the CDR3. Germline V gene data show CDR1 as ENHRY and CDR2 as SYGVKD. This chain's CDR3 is CATRGDNQETQYF. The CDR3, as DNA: TGTGCCACCAGGGGGGACAACCAAGAGACCCAGTACTTC.

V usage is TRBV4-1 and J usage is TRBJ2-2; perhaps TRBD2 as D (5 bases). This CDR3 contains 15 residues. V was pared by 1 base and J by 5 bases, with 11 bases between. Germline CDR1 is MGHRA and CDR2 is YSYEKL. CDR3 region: CASSQVWRKTGELFF. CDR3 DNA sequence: TGCGCCAGCAGCCAAGTGTGGAGGAAAACCGGGGAGCTGTTTTTT.

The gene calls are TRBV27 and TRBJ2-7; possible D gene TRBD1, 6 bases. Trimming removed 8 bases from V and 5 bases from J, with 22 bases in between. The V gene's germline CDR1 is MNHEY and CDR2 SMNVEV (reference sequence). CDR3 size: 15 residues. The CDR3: CASGPQGPHLDEQYF. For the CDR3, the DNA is TGTGCCAGCGGTCCCCAGGGGCCCCATCTGGACGAGCAGTACTTC.

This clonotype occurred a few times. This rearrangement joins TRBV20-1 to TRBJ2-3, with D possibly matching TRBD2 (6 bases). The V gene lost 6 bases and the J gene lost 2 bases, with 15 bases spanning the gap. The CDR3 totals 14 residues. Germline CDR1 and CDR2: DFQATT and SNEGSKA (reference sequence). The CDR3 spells CSASSGTDTDTQYF. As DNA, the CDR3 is TGCAGTGCAAGTAGCGGAACCGACACAGATACGCAGTATTTT.

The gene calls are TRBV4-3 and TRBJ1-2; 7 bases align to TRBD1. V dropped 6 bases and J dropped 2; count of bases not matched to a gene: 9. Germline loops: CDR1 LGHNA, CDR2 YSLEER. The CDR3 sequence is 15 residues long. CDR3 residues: CASRPHTGDNYGYTF. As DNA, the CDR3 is TGCGCCAGCAGGCCCCATACAGGGGACAACTATGGCTACACCTTC.